The sequence of this T cell receptor beta chain was determined in a study of blood T cell repertoires in COVID-19. Clones were read by immunoSEQ multiplex PCR, and TCRdb kept only the in-frame ones, dropping some. This sample has approximately 300,000 clones; roughly 90% occur once, and the top ten carry 2% to 3%. The source of this sequence is a man aged 60 to 75 who had recovered from COVID-19. Sequencing was carried out using PBMCs or T cells enriched from blood (not recorded which).

CDR3 nucleotides: TGTGCCAGCAGCCCTGGGACAGGGGATTACTACGAGCAGTACTTC. This codes for CASSPGTGDYYEQYF. This chain uses TRBV7-6 with TRBJ2-7, with 10 nucleotides matching TRBD1. From germline, CDR1 is SGHVS and CDR2 FNYEAQ. This CDR3 is 15 amino acids long. The ends lost 5 bases at V and 3 bases at J; junction bases unmatched: 7.